The next 7 T cell receptor beta chains were all read from a single sample in a study of vaccination and CD4 T cells after COVID-19. At the Johns Hopkins FTIC core, DNA taken from cultured CD4+ T cells was sequenced by way of the Oncomine TCR Beta short-read assay. One entry per CDR3 protein, called by TCRdb with MiXCR from the PCR reads. The sample contains roughly 20,000 distinct CDR3 sequences, roughly 40% of which appear only once. Antigen specificity for these receptors is unknown. As for treatment: roughly 10-day PBMC culture with coronavirus spike peptide pools or control peptides (ViraFEST assay). Sequenced material: CD4+ T cells from blood, cultured in vitro, taken before SARS-CoV-2 vaccination. These receptors were taken from a human donor who had recovered from COVID-19.

The rearrangement joins TRBV20-1 to TRBJ2-5; 8 bases fit TRBD1. The CDR3 runs to 15 residues. Germline loops: CDR1 DFQATT, CDR2 SNEGSKA (reference sequence). V lost 3 bases, J lost 1 base, and 7 bases stayed unmatched. CDR3 DNA: TGCAGTGCTAGGGACAGGGAATTGGGCCAAGAGACCCAGTACTTC. It specifies CSARDRELGQETQYF.

There are a few counts of this clonotype. In DNA, the CDR3 is TGTGCCAGCAGTGGACGTACAGGGGCCCTTAGCAATCAGCCCCAGCATTTT. Translation: CASSGRTGALSNQPQHF. V gene TRBV6-1 combines with J gene TRBJ1-5, with TRBD1 matching over 7 bases. CDR1 and CDR2 (germline): MNHNS, SASEGT. This CDR3 comprises 17 residues. J was trimmed by 0 bases and V by 4 bases; bases with no gene match: 9.

The V gene is TRBV20-1, the J gene TRBJ1-1; 11 bases map to TRBD1. Trimming removed 6 bases from V and 8 bases from J; junction bases left unmatched: 8. The CDR3 runs 13 residues. CDR1 is DFQATT and CDR2 is SNEGSKA in the germline V gene (reference sequence). The DNA for the CDR3 is TGCAGTGCCCCCGGGACAGGGGGGATAGAAGCTTTCTTT. As protein: CSAPGTGGIEAFF.

This clonotype came up a few times. This chain uses TRBV19 with TRBJ1-5; D remains unclear. The CDR3 has 15 residues. Germline CDR1 is LNHDA and CDR2 is SQIVND (reference sequence). The CDR3 spells CGTREITRGNQPQHF. CDR3 in DNA: TGTGGCACTCGAGAGATCACCCGGGGCAATCAGCCCCAGCATTTT. Drawing the rest from reference TRBV19 and TRBJ1-5, the complete variable domain is DGGITQSPKYLFRKEGQNVTLSCEQNLNHDAMYWYRQDPGQGLRLIYYSQIVNDFQKGDIAEGYSVSREKKESFPLTVTSAQKNPTAFYLCGTREITRGNQPQHFGDGTRLSIL.

This clonotype was observed a handful of times. The chain joins TRBV6-1 to TRBJ2-7; 10 positions agree with TRBD1. Germline V gene lookup returns CDR1 MNHNS and CDR2 SASEGT. V lost 7 bases and J lost 9; bases outside the gene matches: 9. The CDR3 length is 13 residues. The CDR3 loop is CASTRDRGAVQYF. The CDR3, as DNA: TGTGCCAGCACCCGGGACAGGGGTGCAGTGCAGTACTTC.

The CDR3 region has the DNA TGTGCCACCAGTGATACCCTGGGACTAGCGGGAGAGACAGATACGCAGTATTTT. It codes for CATSDTLGLAGETDTQYF. V usage is TRBV24-1 and J usage is TRBJ2-3; 14 nucleotides agree with TRBD2. The CDR3 totals 18 residues. Trimming cost V 3 bases and J 3 bases; bases outside gene matches: 7. CDR1 is KGHDR and CDR2 is SFDVKD in the germline V gene.

This clonotype has a handful of counts. V usage is TRBV6-1 and J usage is TRBJ1-1; 8 bases agree with TRBD1. V lost 1 base, J lost 3 bases, and 7 bases stayed unmatched. Germline CDR1 is MNHNS and CDR2 is SASEGT. The CDR3 extends over 16 amino acids. This CDR3 reads CASSEGAGGAYTEAFF. The CDR3 nucleotides read TGTGCCAGCAGTGAAGGGGCAGGGGGCGCGTACACTGAAGCTTTCTTT.